This is a list of T cell receptor beta chains from one sample in a study of post-analysis software for immune sequencing data. A single record per CDR3 protein comes from TCRdb applying MiXCR to the PCR reads. The sample contains roughly 800,000 distinct CDR3 sequences, 25% to 30% of which appear only once. The sequencing input was blood. The source is a girl aged 5-17 years with multiple sclerosis. Both conserved end residues are part of each CDR3. Fields, in order: clone size, D gene, J gene, V gene, CDR3 DNA, CDR3 protein. A D gene is named only where the DNA matches it firmly. Only part of the rows carry a size: once, few, many, or a class if the clone is expanded.

NA | TRBD1 | TRBJ1-4 | TRBV5-1 | TGCGCCAGCAGCTTCGGGACAGGGGGCTTGACTAATGAAAAACTGTTTTTT | CASSFGTGGLTNEKLFF
few | NA | TRBJ2-7 | TRBV21-1 | TGTGCCAGCAGCAAACCCCCCTGGGCGGGAAGATTCAACGAGCAGTACTTC | CASSKPPWAGRFNEQYF
few | TRBD2 | TRBJ2-5 | TRBV20-1 | TGCAGTGCTAGTCCGACTAGCGGACGACAAGAGACCCAGTACTTC | CSASPTSGRQETQYF
few | TRBD1 | TRBJ2-2 | TRBV5-5 | TGTGCCAGCAGCGTAAACAGGGGGAACACCGGGGAGCTGTTTTTT | CASSVNRGNTGELFF
NA | NA | TRBJ2-3 | TRBV7-2 | TGTGCCAGCAGCTTAATAGTTCCGTCAGATACGCAGTATTTT | CASSLIVPSDTQYF
NA | TRBD1 | TRBJ1-6 | TRBV4-2 | TGTGCCAGCGAAGGGGGCCCCTTTGGTTCACCCCGCCACTTT | CASEGGPFGSPRHF
many | NA | TRBJ2-1 | TRBV7-9 | TGTGCCAGCAGCCGGACTGCCAATGAGCAGTTCTTC | CASSRTANEQFF
NA | NA | TRBJ2-1 | TRBV2 | TGTGCCAGCAGGACGGGGAAGGTTCTTCACAATGAGCAGTTCTTC | CASRTGKVLHNEQFF
NA | NA | TRBJ2-4 | TRBV5-1 | TGCGCCAGCAGCTTTGCCGGGGGGCCGGCCAAAAACATTCAGTACTTC | CASSFAGGPAKNIQYF
NA | TRBD1 | TRBJ2-7 | TRBV27 | TGTGCCAGCAGTCCCCGACAGGGGGCGGGTTTCGGGCAGTACTTC | CASSPRQGAGFGQYF
few | NA | TRBJ2-1 | TRBV20-1 | TGCAGTTCAGCTGAAGGGACAAGGTACTACAATGAGCAGTTCTTC | CSSAEGTRYYNEQFF
few | NA | TRBJ2-6 | TRBV4-1 | TGCGCCAGCAGCCAGGGGGCAGCGCGCTCTGGGGCCAACGTCCTGACTTTC | CASSQGAARSGANVLTF
few | NA | TRBJ2-5 | TRBV20-1 | TGCAGTGCTAGCTACCGGGACCTCCAAGAGACCCAGTACTTC | CSASYRDLQETQYF
many | NA | TRBJ1-6 | TRBV12-3/TRBV12-4 | TGTGCCAGCAGCAGGGGCGTTGGTTCACCCCTCCACTTT | CASSRGVGSPLHF
NA | NA | TRBJ2-1 | TRBV6-2/TRBV6-3 | TGTGCCAGCAGGCCCCGCTCCTACAATGAGCAGTTCTTC | CASRPRSYNEQFF
NA | NA | TRBJ1-2 | TRBV5-1 | TGCGCCAGCAGCTTGTCTGGGGAGGATGGCTACACCTTC | CASSLSGEDGYTF
NA | NA | TRBJ1-5 | TRBV5-1 | TGCGCCAGCAGCTGGGGGGCCAGGGCGGAGAATCAGCCCCAGCATTTT | CASSWGARAENQPQHF
NA | NA | TRBJ2-1 | TRBV14 | TGTGCCAGCAGCCAAGAAGGGGCGATACCTTACAATGAGCAGTTCTTC | CASSQEGAIPYNEQFF
many | NA | TRBJ2-1 | TRBV7-2 | TGTGCCAGCACCCTCGGCTCCTACAATGAGCAGTTCTTC | CASTLGSYNEQFF
few | TRBD1 | TRBJ2-3 | TRBV4-3 | TGCGCCAGCAGCCAAGCAGGACAGGGGGCAGGTGTAGATACGCAGTATTTT | CASSQAGQGAGVDTQYF
NA | NA | TRBJ1-1 | TRBV5-6 | TGTGCCAGCAGCTTCTATTACAGTTACACTGAAGCTTTCTTT | CASSFYYSYTEAFF
NA | NA | TRBJ2-1 | TRBV29-1 | TGCAGCGCAGGTCCCCCTGACAATGAGCAGTTCTTC | CSAGPPDNEQFF
NA | NA | TRBJ2-5 | TRBV6-6 | TGTGCCAGCAGCGGTATCCCCCTAGGTGAGCAGTACTTC | CASSGIPLGEQYF
NA | TRBD1 | TRBJ1-2 | TRBV12-3/TRBV12-4 | TGTGCCAGCAGTCTTTGGGGGACAGGAGCTAACTATGGCTACACCTTC | CASSLWGTGANYGYTF
few | TRBD2 | TRBJ2-3 | TRBV20-1 | TGCAGCGTTCTAGCGGGAGGTGGGACAGATACGCAGTATTTT | CSVLAGGGTDTQYF
few | TRBD1 | TRBJ2-1 | TRBV4-3 | TGCGCCAGCAGTCCTTTTCAACAGGGGGGTGAGCAGTTCTTC | CASSPFQQGGEQFF
NA | NA | TRBJ2-5 | TRBV24-1 | TGTGCCACCAGTGACCCTGACGATGAACGCCAAGAGACCCAGTACTTC | CATSDPDDERQETQYF
NA | TRBD2 | TRBJ2-3 | TRBV5-4 | TGTGCCAGCAGCTCCCTCGGACTAGCGGGAGCCTCAGATACGCAGTATTTT | CASSSLGLAGASDTQYF
few | TRBD1 | TRBJ2-2 | TRBV4-3 | TGCGCCAGCAGCCAAGATAAGGGGACAGGGAGGACCGGGGAGCTGTTTTTT | CASSQDKGTGRTGELFF
NA | NA | TRBJ1-2 | TRBV7-9 | TGTGCCAGCAGCTCAGGGGACCGCCCCGGGTATGGCTACACCTTC | CASSSGDRPGYGYTF
NA | NA | TRBJ1-1 | TRBV6-6 | TGTGCCAGCAGGAAAAAAATCACTGAAGCTTTCTTT | CASRKKITEAFF
few | NA | TRBJ2-7 | TRBV20-1 | TGCAGTGCTAGAGCTTCAGGGGCGACACGTAGGGGGATAGCCTACGAGCAGTACTTC | CSARASGATRRGIAYEQYF
few | NA | TRBJ2-1 | TRBV12-3/TRBV12-4 | TGTGCCAGCAGTCAGAGTGACAATGAGCAGTTCTTC | CASSQSDNEQFF
few | NA | TRBJ2-7 | TRBV20-1 | TGCAGTCGAGGGAGGCGACCTACAAGGGAGCAGTACTTC | CSRGRRPTREQYF
many | NA | TRBJ1-2 | TRBV4-1 | TGCGCCAGCAGCCAAGGGACAGTGGGGTATGGCTACACCTTC | CASSQGTVGYGYTF
few | NA | TRBJ2-1 | TRBV7-9 | TGTGCCAGCAGCCAGGAGCAGTTCTTC | CASSQEQFF
many | TRBD2 | TRBJ2-3 | TRBV3-1 | TGTGCCAGCAGCCACATAGGGAAAAGACTAGCGGGAGTATCAGATACGCAGTATTTT | CASSHIGKRLAGVSDTQYF
NA | TRBD2 | TRBJ2-3 | TRBV20-1 | TGCAGTGCTAGAGGACTAGCGGGGGCGACTAGCACAGATACGCAGTATTTT | CSARGLAGATSTDTQYF
few | NA | TRBJ2-5 | TRBV12-3/TRBV12-4 | TGTGCCAGCAGCTCCCGCCGGCAGGGCACGGAGACCCAGTACTTC | CASSSRRQGTETQYF
few | TRBD1 | TRBJ2-4 | TRBV28 | TGTGCCAGCAGTTTATCGACCGGGACAGGGACGGTAGAGACTCAGTACTTC | CASSLSTGTGTVETQYF
few | NA | TRBJ2-1 | TRBV3-1 | TGTGCCAGCAGCCCCCGGGACCGGAACTACAATGAGCAGTTCTTC | CASSPRDRNYNEQFF
few | TRBD2 | TRBJ2-1 | TRBV2 | TGTGCCAGTAGCGGGATACTGGGCAATGAGCAGTTCTTC | CASSGILGNEQFF
NA | TRBD1 | TRBJ1-4 | TRBV2 | TGTGCCAGCAGCGGGACAGGGGCGGATGAAAAACTGTTTTTT | CASSGTGADEKLFF